This TCR beta chain originates from a study of HIV-infected children after antiretroviral therapy interruption. The TCR library was built from RNA with a 3' RACE protocol and unique molecular identifiers. MiXCR was run by TCRdb on the 3' RACE reads, yielding one entry per CDR3 protein. Of about 89,000 distinct CDR3 sequences listed, roughly 6.4% are singletons. Many counts were recorded for this clonotype. Treatment: PENTA 11 planned treatment interruption arm or continuous ART arm. CDR1 and CDR2 (germline): SNHLY, FYNNEI. Trimming removed 10 bases at V and 0 bases at J, with 9 bases between. CDR3 size: 12 residues.

The sample was CD45RA+ CD4+ T cells from PBMCs, pooled from several time points, taken from a donor given antiretroviral therapy, either interrupted or continuous. Subset noted: naive CD4+ CD45RA+ CD45RO- T cells. V and J are TRBV2 and TRBJ1-1; D is undetermined. This sequence was found in a pool of human donors with HIV. The CDR3 nucleotides are TGTGCCAAATCAAACATGAACACTGAAGCTTTCTTT. Residues: CAKSNMNTEAFF.